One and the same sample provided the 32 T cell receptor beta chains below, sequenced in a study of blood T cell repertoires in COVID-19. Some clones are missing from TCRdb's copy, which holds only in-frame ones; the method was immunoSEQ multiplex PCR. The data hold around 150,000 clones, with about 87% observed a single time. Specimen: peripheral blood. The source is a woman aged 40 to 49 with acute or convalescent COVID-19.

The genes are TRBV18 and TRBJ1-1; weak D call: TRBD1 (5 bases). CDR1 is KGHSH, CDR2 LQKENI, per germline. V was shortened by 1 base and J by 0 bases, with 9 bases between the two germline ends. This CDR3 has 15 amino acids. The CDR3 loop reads CASSPLKGLNTEAFF. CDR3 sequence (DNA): TGTGCCAGCTCACCACTTAAGGGGCTGAACACTGAAGCTTTCTTT.

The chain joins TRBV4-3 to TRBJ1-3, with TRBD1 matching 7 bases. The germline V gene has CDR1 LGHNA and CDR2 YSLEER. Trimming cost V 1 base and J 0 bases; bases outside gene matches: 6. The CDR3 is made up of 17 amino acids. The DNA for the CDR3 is TGCGCCAGCAGCCAAGTGAATTCAGGGGGCTCTGGAAACACCATATATTTT. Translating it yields CASSQVNSGGSGNTIYF.

The CDR3 region has the DNA TGTGCCAGCAGCGTAGAACAGGGGGCTGGGCAGTTCTTC. It translates to CASSVEQGAGQFF. This chain joins TRBV9 and TRBJ2-1; 9 nucleotides match TRBD1. After removal of 0 bases from V and 12 bases from J, the junction contained 4 bases not matched to a gene. CDR3 length: 13 amino acids. Germline V gene sequence: CDR1 SGDLS, CDR2 YYNGEE.

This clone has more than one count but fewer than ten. In DNA, the CDR3 is TGTGCCAGCAGCCCTAACAGGGGATATACCGAAAAACTGTTTTTT. Its translation: CASSPNRGYTEKLFF. The chain uses TRBV11-1 and TRBJ1-4, with 7 bases lining up with TRBD1. The CDR3 is 15 amino acids. Germline CDR1 SGHAT, CDR2 FQDESV (reference sequence). Trimming removed 5 bases from V and 8 bases from J; junction bases left unmatched: 11.

The CDR3 loop reads CASSLDGGRAFF. DNA for the CDR3: TGCGCCAGCAGCTTGGATGGAGGTCGGGCTTTCTTT. The chain recombines TRBV5-1 with TRBJ1-1; D is uncertain. Between the trimmed V and J ends, which lost 0 bases and 11 bases, there was a span of 11 bases. CDR1 and CDR2 from the germline V gene are SGHRS and YFSETQ. CDR3 size: 12 residues.

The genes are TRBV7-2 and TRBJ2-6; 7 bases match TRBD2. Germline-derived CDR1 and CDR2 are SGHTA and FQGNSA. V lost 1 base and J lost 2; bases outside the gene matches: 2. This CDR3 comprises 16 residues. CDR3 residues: CASSLVGGTGANVLTF. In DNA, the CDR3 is TGTGCCAGCAGCTTAGTGGGGGGGACTGGGGCCAACGTCCTGACTTTC.

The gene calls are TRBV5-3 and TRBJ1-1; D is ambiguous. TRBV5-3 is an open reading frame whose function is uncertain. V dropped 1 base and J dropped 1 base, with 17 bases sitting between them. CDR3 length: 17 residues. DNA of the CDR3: TGTGCCAGAAGCTTGTACCGGGTCTCCCAAGGGAACACTGAAGCTTTCTTT. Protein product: CARSLYRVSQGNTEAFF.

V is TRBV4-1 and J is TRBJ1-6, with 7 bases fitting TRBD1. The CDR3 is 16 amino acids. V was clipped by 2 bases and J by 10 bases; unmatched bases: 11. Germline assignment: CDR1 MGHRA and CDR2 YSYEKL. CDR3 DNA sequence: TGCGCCAGCAGCCAAAGTTCGACAGGGATGAACTCACCCCTCCACTTT. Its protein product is CASSQSSTGMNSPLHF.

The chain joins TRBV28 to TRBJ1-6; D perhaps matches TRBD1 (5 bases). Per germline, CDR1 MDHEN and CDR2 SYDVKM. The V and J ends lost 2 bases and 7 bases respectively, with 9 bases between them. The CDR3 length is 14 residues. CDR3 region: CASSLVQGNSPLHF. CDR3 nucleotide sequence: TGTGCCAGCAGTTTAGTGCAGGGCAATTCACCCCTCCACTTT.

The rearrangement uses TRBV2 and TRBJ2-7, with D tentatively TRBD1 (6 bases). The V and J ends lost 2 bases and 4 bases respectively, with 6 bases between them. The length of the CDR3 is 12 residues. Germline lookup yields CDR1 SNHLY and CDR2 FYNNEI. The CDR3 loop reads CASSETGYEQYF. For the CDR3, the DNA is TGTGCCAGCAGTGAAACAGGGTACGAGCAGTACTTC.

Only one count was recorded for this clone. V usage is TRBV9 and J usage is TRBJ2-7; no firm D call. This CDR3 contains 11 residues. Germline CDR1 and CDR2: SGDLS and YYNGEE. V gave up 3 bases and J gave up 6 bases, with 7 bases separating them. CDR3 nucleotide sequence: TGTGCCAGCAGCGACCCGGGCGAGCAGTACTTC. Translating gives CASSDPGEQYF.

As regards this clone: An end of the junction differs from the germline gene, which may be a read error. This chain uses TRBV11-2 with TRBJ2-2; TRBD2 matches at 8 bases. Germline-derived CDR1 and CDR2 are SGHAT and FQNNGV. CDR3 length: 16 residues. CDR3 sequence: CASRLGREGIAGTLFF. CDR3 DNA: TGTGCCAGCAGATTAGGTCGGGAGGGCATAGCGGGGACGCTGTTTTTT. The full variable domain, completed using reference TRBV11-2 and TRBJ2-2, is EAGVAQSPRYKIIEKRQSVAFWCNPISGHATLYWYQQILGQGPKLLIQFQNNGVVDDSQLPKDRFSAERLKGVDSTLKIQPAKLEDSAVYLCASRLGREGIAGTLFFGEGSRLTVL.

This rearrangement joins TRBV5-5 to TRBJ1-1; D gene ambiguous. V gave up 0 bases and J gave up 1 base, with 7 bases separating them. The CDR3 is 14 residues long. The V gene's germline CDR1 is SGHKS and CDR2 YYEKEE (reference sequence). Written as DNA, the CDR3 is TGTGCCAGCAGCTTGGGACACCAGAACACTGAAGCTTTCTTT. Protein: CASSLGHQNTEAFF.

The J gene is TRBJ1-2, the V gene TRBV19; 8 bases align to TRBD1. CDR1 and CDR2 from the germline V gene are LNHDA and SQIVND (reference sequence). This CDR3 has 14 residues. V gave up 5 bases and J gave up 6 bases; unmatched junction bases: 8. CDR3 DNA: TGTGCCAGTAGTTCCGGGACAGGAGCAAATGGCTACACCTTC. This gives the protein CASSSGTGANGYTF.

CDR3 loop: CASSHVPGASGGDEQFF. In DNA, the CDR3 is TGCGCCAGCAGCCATGTCCCGGGGGCTAGCGGGGGGGATGAGCAGTTCTTC. The chain carries TRBV4-1 and TRBJ2-1; 12 bases match TRBD2. This CDR3 has 17 amino acids. Germline V gene lookup returns CDR1 MGHRA and CDR2 YSYEKL. V shed 3 bases and J 8 bases; nucleotides not matched to a gene: 11.

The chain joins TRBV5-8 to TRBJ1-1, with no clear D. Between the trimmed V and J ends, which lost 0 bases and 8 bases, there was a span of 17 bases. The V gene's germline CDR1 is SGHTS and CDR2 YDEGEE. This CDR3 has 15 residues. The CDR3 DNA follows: TGTGCCAGCAGCTTGGGGCCTGTACATCTTCCCGAAGCTTTCTTT. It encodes CASSLGPVHLPEAFF.

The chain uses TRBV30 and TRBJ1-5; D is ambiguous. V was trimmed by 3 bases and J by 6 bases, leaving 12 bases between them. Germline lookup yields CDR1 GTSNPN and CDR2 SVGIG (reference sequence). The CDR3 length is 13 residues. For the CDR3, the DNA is TGTGCCTGGAGAAGTAACGCGGGTCAGCCCCAGCATTTT. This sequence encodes CAWRSNAGQPQHF.

CDR3 sequence: CASSKEQKQFF. DNA for the CDR3: TGTGCCAGCAGCAAAGAGCAAAAGCAGTTCTTC. This rearrangement joins TRBV6-6 to TRBJ2-1, with D uncertain. Germline CDR1 is MNHNY and CDR2 is SVGAGI (reference sequence). The V gene lost 6 bases and the J gene lost 11 bases, with 11 bases spanning the gap. The length of the CDR3 is 11 residues.

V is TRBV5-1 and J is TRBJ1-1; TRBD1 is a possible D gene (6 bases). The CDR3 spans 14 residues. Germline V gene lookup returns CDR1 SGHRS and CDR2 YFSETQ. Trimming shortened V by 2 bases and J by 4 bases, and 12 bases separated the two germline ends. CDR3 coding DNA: TGCGCCAGCAGCTTAGAGACAGGACTCACTGAAGCTTTCTTT. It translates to CASSLETGLTEAFF.

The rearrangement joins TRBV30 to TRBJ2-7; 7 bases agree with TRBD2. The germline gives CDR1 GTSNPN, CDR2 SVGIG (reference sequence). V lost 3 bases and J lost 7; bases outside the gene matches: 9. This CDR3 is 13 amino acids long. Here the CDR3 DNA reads TGTGCCTGGAGCGGAACGGGGGGAGGGGAGCAGTACTTC. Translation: CAWSGTGGGEQYF.

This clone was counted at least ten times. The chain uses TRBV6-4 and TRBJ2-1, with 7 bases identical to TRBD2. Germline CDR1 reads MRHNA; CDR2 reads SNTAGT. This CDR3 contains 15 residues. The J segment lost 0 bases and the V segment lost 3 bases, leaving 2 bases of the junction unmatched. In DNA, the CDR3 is TGTGCCAGCAGTGAGCGGGAGAGCTCCTACAATGAGCAGTTCTTC. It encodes CASSERESSYNEQFF.

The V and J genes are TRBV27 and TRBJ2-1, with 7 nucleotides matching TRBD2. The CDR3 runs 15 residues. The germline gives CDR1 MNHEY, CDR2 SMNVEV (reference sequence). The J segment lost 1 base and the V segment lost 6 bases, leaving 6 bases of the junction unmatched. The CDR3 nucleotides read TGTGCCAGCAGCCACGGGGGGTCGTCCTACAATGAGCAGTTCTTC. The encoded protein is CASSHGGSSYNEQFF.

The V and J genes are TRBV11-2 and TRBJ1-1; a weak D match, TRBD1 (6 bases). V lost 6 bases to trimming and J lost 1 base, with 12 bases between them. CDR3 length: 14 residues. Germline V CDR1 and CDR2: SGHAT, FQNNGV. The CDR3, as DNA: TGTGCCAGCAGTTTTAAACAGGGGAACACTGAAGCTTTCTTT. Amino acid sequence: CASSFKQGNTEAFF.

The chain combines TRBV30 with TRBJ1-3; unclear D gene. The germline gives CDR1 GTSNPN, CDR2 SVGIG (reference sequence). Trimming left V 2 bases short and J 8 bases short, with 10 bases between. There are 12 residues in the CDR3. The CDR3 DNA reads TGTGCCTGGAGTTCGATTACGGACACCATATATTTT. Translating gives CAWSSITDTIYF.

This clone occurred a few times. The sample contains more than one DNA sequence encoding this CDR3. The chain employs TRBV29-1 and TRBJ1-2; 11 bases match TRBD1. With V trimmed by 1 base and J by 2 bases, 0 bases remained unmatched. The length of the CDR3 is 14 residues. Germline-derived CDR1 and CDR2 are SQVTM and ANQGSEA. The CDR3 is CSVEGTGGNYGYTF. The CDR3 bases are TGCAGCGTTGAAGGGACAGGGGGCAACTATGGCTACACCTTC. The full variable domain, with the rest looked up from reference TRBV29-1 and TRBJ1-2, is SAVISQKPSRDICQRGTSLTIQCQVDSQVTMMFWYRQQPGQSLTLIATANQGSEATYESGFVIDKFPISRPNLTFSTLTVSNMSPEDSSIYLCSVEGTGGNYGYTFGSGTRLTVV.

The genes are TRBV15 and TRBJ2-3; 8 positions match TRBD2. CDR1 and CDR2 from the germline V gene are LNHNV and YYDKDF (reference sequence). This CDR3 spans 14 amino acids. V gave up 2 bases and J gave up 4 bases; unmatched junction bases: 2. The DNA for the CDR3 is TGTGCCACCAGCAGACTAGCGGGTCCAGATACGCAGTATTTT. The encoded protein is CATSRLAGPDTQYF.

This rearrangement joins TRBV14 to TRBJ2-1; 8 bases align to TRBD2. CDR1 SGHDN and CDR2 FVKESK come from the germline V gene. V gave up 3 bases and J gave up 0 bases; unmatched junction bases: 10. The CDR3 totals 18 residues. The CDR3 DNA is TGTGCCAGCAGCCACCCGAGGGGTAGCGGGACCTCCTACAATGAGCAGTTCTTC. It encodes CASSHPRGSGTSYNEQFF.

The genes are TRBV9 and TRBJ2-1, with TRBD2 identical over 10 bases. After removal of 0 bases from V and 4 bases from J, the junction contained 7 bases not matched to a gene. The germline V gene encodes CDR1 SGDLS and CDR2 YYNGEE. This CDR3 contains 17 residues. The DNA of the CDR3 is TGTGCCAGCAGCGTAGGACCCACTAGCGGGACTTACAATGAGCAGTTCTTC. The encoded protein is CASSVGPTSGTYNEQFF.

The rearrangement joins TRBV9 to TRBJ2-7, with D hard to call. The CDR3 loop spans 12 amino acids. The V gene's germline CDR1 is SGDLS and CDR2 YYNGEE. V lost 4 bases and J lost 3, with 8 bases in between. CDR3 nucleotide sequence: TGTGCCAGCAGCTTAAACAGCTACGAGCAGTACTTC. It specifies CASSLNSYEQYF.

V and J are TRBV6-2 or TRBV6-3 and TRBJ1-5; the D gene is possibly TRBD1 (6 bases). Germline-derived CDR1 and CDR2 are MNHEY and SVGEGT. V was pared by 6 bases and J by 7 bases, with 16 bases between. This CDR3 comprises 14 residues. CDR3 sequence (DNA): TGTGCCAGCAGCGTCTTTACAGGGAACCAGCCCCAGCATTTT. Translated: CASSVFTGNQPQHF.

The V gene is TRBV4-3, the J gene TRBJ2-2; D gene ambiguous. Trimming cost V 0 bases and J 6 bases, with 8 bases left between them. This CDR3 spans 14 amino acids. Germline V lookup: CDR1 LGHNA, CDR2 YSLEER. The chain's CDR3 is CASSQDRVAGELFF. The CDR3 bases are TGCGCCAGCAGCCAAGACCGGGTAGCCGGGGAGCTGTTTTTT.

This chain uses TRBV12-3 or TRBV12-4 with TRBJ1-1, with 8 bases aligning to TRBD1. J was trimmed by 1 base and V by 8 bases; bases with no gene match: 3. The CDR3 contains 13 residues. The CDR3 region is CASGTGPNTEAFF. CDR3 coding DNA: TGTGCCAGCGGGACAGGCCCGAACACTGAAGCTTTCTTT.